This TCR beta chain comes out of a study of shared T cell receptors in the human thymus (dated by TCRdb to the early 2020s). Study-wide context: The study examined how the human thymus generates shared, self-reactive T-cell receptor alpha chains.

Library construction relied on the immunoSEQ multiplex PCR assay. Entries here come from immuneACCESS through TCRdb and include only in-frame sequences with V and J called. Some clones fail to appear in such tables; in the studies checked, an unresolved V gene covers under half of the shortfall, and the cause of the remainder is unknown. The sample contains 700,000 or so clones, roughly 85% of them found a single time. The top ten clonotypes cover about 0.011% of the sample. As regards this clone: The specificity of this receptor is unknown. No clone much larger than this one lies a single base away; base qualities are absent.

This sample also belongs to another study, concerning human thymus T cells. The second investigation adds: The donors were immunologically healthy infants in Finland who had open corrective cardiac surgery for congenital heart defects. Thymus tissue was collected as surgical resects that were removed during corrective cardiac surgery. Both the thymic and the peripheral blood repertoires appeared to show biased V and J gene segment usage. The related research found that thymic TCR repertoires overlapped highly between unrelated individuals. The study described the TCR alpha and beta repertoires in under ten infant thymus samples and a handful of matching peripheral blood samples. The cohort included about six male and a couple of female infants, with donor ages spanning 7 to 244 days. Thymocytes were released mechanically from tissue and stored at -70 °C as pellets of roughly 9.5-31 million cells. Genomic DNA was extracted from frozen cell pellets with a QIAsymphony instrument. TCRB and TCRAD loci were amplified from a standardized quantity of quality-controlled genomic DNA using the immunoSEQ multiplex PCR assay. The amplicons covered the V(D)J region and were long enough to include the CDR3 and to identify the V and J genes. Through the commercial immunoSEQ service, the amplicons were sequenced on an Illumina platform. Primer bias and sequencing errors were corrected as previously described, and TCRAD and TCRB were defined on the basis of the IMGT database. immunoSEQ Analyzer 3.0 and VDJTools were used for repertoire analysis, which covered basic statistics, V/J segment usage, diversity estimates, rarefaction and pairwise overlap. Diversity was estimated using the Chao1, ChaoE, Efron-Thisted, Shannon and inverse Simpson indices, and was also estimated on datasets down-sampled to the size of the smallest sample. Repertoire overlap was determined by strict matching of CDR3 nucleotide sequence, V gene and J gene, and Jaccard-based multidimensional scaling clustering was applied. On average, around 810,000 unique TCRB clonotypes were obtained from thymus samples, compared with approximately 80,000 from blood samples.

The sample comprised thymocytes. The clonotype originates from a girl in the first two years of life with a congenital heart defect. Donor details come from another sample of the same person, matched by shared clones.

CDR3 protein: CASSQERDANTEAFF. The nucleotide sequence is given as TGTGCCAGCAGCCAAGAGCGGGACGCAAACACTGAAGCTTTCTTT. This receptor chain uses TRBV14 and TRBJ1-1, and possibly TRBD1, on 5 matching bases. The CDR3 starts with the cysteine, ends with the phenylalanine, and has 15 residues. Left in the record is the CDR3 DNA by itself, 45 bases read in frame from the first base. At the junction V is shortened by 0 bases and J by 2 bases, with 10 bases in between. CDR1 and CDR2, looked up from the germline V gene, are SGHDN and FVKESK.